Following are 23 T cell receptor beta chains from one sample sequenced in a study of follicular helper T cells after annual influenza vaccination. The time point was: 2014-2015 season, 7 days after vaccination. Generated by immunoSEQ multiplex PCR, the TCRdb table keeps only in-frame clones and is missing some. The data show about 15,000 clones, about 88% seen once. The material sequenced was CXCR5+ CD38- circulating T follicular helper cells from blood, taken 7 days after influenza vaccination. Subset here: circulating Tfh, non-naive CD4+CXCR5+PD-1+ (ICOS+CD38+ or ICOS-CD38-). All receptors derive from an adult who received the influenza vaccine.

V and J are TRBV7-2 and TRBJ1-2; D is unresolved. The CDR3 has 14 residues. Germline values: CDR1 SGHTA, CDR2 FQGNSA. The V end lost 5 bases, the J end lost 7 bases, and 17 bases lay between the germline ends. This chain's CDR3 is CASSRTTGLIGYTF. The CDR3 region has the DNA TGTGCCAGCAGCCGAACCACTGGACTGATTGGCTACACCTTC.

The chain has TRBV20-1 and TRBJ2-1; no clear D gene. The CDR3 is 11 amino acids. CDR1 is DFQATT and CDR2 is SNEGSKA in the germline V gene (reference sequence). The V gene lost 5 bases and the J gene lost 8 bases, with 10 bases spanning the gap. The CDR3, as DNA: TGCAGTGCTCAGGCCATAGATGAGCAGTTCTTC. Translating gives CSAQAIDEQFF.

The V call is TRBV6-1, the J call TRBJ2-5; perhaps TRBD2 as D (5 bases). The CDR3 is 14 residues long. The germline gives CDR1 MNHNS, CDR2 SASEGT. The V and J ends lost 8 bases and 11 bases respectively, with 24 bases between them. CDR3 protein: CASAEILASREQYF. CDR3 nucleotide sequence: TGTGCCAGCGCTGAAATTTTGGCTTCTAGGGAGCAGTACTTC.

V gene TRBV27 combines with J gene TRBJ1-2; unclear D gene. The CDR3 is made up of 13 amino acids. Germline CDR1 MNHEY, CDR2 SMNVEV (reference sequence). Trimming cost V 0 bases and J 5 bases, with 7 bases left between them. Here the CDR3 DNA reads TGTGCCAGCAGTTTATCGTCCGGTTATGGCTACACCTTC. Residues: CASSLSSGYGYTF.

This chain connects TRBV18 to TRBJ2-7; 8 bases agree with TRBD1. The CDR3 has 14 amino acids. Germline V gives CDR1 KGHSH, CDR2 LQKENI. The V gene end was trimmed by 3 bases and the J gene end by 2 bases; junction bases not matched to a gene: 3. The CDR3 protein is CASSPAGGPYEQYF. The CDR3 DNA is TGTGCCAGCTCACCGGCAGGGGGCCCCTACGAGCAGTACTTC.

J is TRBJ2-7 and V is TRBV19, with 7 bases aligning to TRBD1. There are 11 residues in the CDR3. The germline CDR1 and CDR2 sequences are LNHDA and SQIVND (reference sequence). V dropped 7 bases and J dropped 9; count of bases not matched to a gene: 6. The CDR3 reads CASNWQGVQYF. The CDR3 DNA follows: TGTGCCAGTAATTGGCAGGGGGTGCAGTACTTC.

This rearrangement joins TRBV19 to TRBJ1-5; D gene unclear. CDR1 and CDR2 from the germline V gene are LNHDA and SQIVND (reference sequence). The CDR3 extends over 17 amino acids. Trimming took 1 base from V and 1 from J, leaving 14 bases between them. The CDR3: CASSIGVVAESNQPQHF. The CDR3, as DNA: TGTGCCAGTAGTATAGGCGTGGTTGCGGAGAGCAATCAGCCCCAGCATTTT. The full variable domain, in which reference TRBV19 and TRBJ1-5 provide the parts outside the CDR3, is DGGITQSPKYLFRKEGQNVTLSCEQNLNHDAMYWYRQDPGQGLRLIYYSQIVNDFQKGDIAEGYSVSREKKESFPLTVTSAQKNPTAFYLCASSIGVVAESNQPQHFGDGTRLSIL.

V and J are TRBV5-1 and TRBJ2-4; D is unresolved. Trimming shortened V by 0 bases and J by 6 bases, and 13 bases separated the two germline ends. The germline V gene encodes CDR1 SGHRS and CDR2 YFSETQ. The CDR3 length is 15 residues. CDR3 bases: TGCGCCAGCAGCTTGGGAGAGTATCTACCAAACATTCAGTACTTC. This sequence encodes CASSLGEYLPNIQYF. The whole variable domain, filled in from reference TRBV5-1 and TRBJ2-4, reads KAGVTQTPRYLIKTRGQQVTLSCSPISGHRSVSWYQQTPGQGLQFLFEYFSETQRNKGNFPGRFSGRQFSNSRSEMNVSTLELGDSALYLCASSLGEYLPNIQYFGAGTRLSVL.

This clone has just one count. V is TRBV4-1 and J is TRBJ2-5, with TRBD2 matching over 12 bases. The CDR3 runs 18 residues. Germline V gene sequence: CDR1 MGHRA, CDR2 YSYEKL. The V and J ends lost 0 bases and 5 bases, in that order; junction bases with no gene match: 10. The CDR3: CASSQDSASGGARETQYF. CDR3 DNA: TGCGCCAGCAGCCAAGATTCCGCTAGCGGGGGGGCCAGGGAGACCCAGTACTTC.

The V call is TRBV28, the J call TRBJ1-2, with 9 nucleotides matching TRBD1. The CDR3 extends over 14 amino acids. CDR1 and CDR2 (germline): MDHEN, SYDVKM. Unmatched junction bases numbered 5, after V lost 7 bases and J lost 2 bases. CDR3: CASTGQGSNYGYTF. The CDR3 region has the DNA TGTGCCAGCACTGGACAGGGGTCAAACTATGGCTACACCTTC.

The V call is TRBV5-6, the J call TRBJ2-6; no clear D. Germline V gene lookup returns CDR1 SGHDT and CDR2 YYEEEE. Trimming left V 7 bases short and J 1 base short, with 6 bases between. The length of the CDR3 is 13 residues. CDR3 region: CASLNSGANVLTF. The CDR3 DNA is TGTGCCAGCCTTAATTCTGGGGCCAACGTCCTGACTTTC.

The CDR3 DNA reads TGTGCCAGCTCACCCAAGGACAGGGGGACTGAAGCTTTCTTT. Encoded protein: CASSPKDRGTEAFF. V usage is TRBV18 and J usage is TRBJ1-1; 10 bases map to TRBD1. Trimming at V came to 3 bases and at J to 5 bases, leaving 3 bases not matched to a gene. The CDR3 sequence is 14 residues long. Germline V gene sequence: CDR1 KGHSH, CDR2 LQKENI.

This clone was detected only once. This chain links TRBV5-5 with TRBJ2-7; tentatively, D is TRBD1 (5 bases). V lost 2 bases and J lost 5, with 14 bases in between. In germline, CDR1 is SGHKS, CDR2 YYEKEE (reference sequence). The CDR3 spans 14 residues. CDR3 DNA sequence: TGTGCCAGCAGCTTCGACAGTACCCGCGACGAGCAGTACTTC. This codes for CASSFDSTRDEQYF.

The gene calls are TRBV6-5 and TRBJ1-5; D gene ambiguous. The ends were cut back, 6 bases at V and 5 bases at J, with 14 bases in the middle. Germline V gene sequence: CDR1 MNHEY, CDR2 SVGAGI. The CDR3 is made up of 14 amino acids. The CDR3 coding sequence is TGTGCCAGCAGCCCGGACGGGAGGTATCAGCCCCAGCATTTT. As protein: CASSPDGRYQPQHF.

The V gene is TRBV7-3, the J gene TRBJ2-2; tentative D call: TRBD1 (5 bases). In germline, CDR1 is SGHTA, CDR2 FQGTGA. V was trimmed by 5 bases and J by 4 bases, leaving 11 bases between them. The CDR3 covers 14 residues. Written as DNA, the CDR3 is TGTGCCAGCAGCCCAGGGATCGGCACCGGGGAGCTGTTTTTT. Its protein is CASSPGIGTGELFF.

V and J are TRBV5-5 and TRBJ1-5; D possibly corresponds to TRBD1 (6 bases). This CDR3 region has 15 residues. The germline CDR1 and CDR2 sequences are SGHKS and YYEKEE (reference sequence). Trimming cost V 2 bases and J 2 bases, with 11 bases left between them. The CDR3 is CASSLIPGGNQPQHF. CDR3 coding DNA: TGTGCCAGCAGCTTAATACCAGGGGGCAATCAGCCCCAGCATTTT.

As regards this clone: The junction departs from the called germline gene at one end, perhaps through a read error. V gene TRBV14 combines with J gene TRBJ2-7, with D perhaps TRBD1 (8 bases). Per the germline V gene, CDR1 is SGHDN and CDR2 is FVKESK. The CDR3 loop spans 14 amino acids. The chain's CDR3 is CASSQEGRGTGLSF. In nucleotides, the CDR3 is TGTGCCAGCAGCCAAGAAGGGAGGGGGACAGGATTATCCTTC.

The rearrangement uses TRBV7-3 and TRBJ2-1, with TRBD1 matching 9 bases. The V gene end was trimmed by 1 base and the J gene end by 0 bases; junction bases not matched to a gene: 4. The CDR3 extends over 17 amino acids. The germline CDR1 and CDR2 sequences are SGHTA and FQGTGA. CDR3 sequence reads: CASSLRDRASSYNEQFF. The CDR3 nucleotides are TGTGCCAGCAGCTTAAGGGACAGGGCAAGCTCCTACAATGAGCAGTTCTTC. The entire variable domain, with the rest obtained from reference TRBV7-3 and TRBJ2-1, is as follows: GAGVSQTPSNKVTEKGKYVELRCDPISGHTALYWYRQSLGQGPEFLIYFQGTGAADDSGLPNDRFFAVRPEGSVSTLKIQRTERGDSAVYLCASSLRDRASSYNEQFFGPGTRLTVL.

The chain is built from TRBV2 and TRBJ2-7, with 7 bases fitting TRBD1. Trimming took 1 base from V and 12 from J; bases not matched to a gene: 9. CDR1 and CDR2 from the germline V gene are SNHLY and FYNNEI. There are 13 residues in the CDR3. For the CDR3, the DNA is TGTGCCAGCAGTGAAGATGGTAGGGGGCGTCCGTACTTC. Residues: CASSEDGRGRPYF.

V gene TRBV7-2 combines with J gene TRBJ2-3; 7 bases match TRBD2. Germline CDR1 and CDR2: SGHTA and FQGNSA. V lost 5 bases to trimming and J lost 5 bases; unmatched junction nucleotides: 7. The CDR3 spans 14 residues. DNA of the CDR3: TGTGCCAGCAGCGGGGCGGGAGTTGTAGATACGCAGTATTTT. Residues: CASSGAGVVDTQYF. Variable domain in full (rest from reference TRBV7-2 and TRBJ2-3): GAGVSQSPSNKVTEKGKDVELRCDPISGHTALYWYRQSLGQGLEFLIYFQGNSAPDKSGLPSDRFSAERTGGSVSTLTIQRTQQEDSAVYLCASSGAGVVDTQYFGPGTRLTVL.

The sample holds a few counts of this clone. The chain recombines TRBV2 with TRBJ1-4; D gene unclear. There are 14 residues in the CDR3. CDR1 and CDR2 from the germline V gene are SNHLY and FYNNEI. V dropped 6 bases and J dropped 5 bases, with 13 bases sitting between them. CDR3 sequence reads: CASREGIQNEKLFF. The DNA of the CDR3 is TGTGCCAGCAGGGAGGGAATTCAGAATGAAAAACTGTTTTTT.

The chain uses TRBV29-1 and TRBJ1-2; D perhaps matches TRBD1 (5 bases). CDR1 is SQVTM and CDR2 is ANQGSEA in the germline V gene. Trimming shortened V by 6 bases and J by 5 bases, and 13 bases separated the two germline ends. The CDR3 runs 12 residues. The DNA for the CDR3 is TGCAGCGTCCATACGGGGGGGTATGGCTACACCTTC. Translation: CSVHTGGYGYTF.

The rearrangement joins TRBV27 to TRBJ2-5, with a tentative D call TRBD2 (5 bases). CDR1 is MNHEY and CDR2 is SMNVEV in the germline V gene (reference sequence). CDR3 size: 13 residues. The V and J ends lost 3 bases and 5 bases respectively, with 10 bases between them. Written as DNA, the CDR3 is TGTGCCAGCAGTTTTCAGCGGAGGGAGACCCAGTACTTC. Translating gives CASSFQRRETQYF.